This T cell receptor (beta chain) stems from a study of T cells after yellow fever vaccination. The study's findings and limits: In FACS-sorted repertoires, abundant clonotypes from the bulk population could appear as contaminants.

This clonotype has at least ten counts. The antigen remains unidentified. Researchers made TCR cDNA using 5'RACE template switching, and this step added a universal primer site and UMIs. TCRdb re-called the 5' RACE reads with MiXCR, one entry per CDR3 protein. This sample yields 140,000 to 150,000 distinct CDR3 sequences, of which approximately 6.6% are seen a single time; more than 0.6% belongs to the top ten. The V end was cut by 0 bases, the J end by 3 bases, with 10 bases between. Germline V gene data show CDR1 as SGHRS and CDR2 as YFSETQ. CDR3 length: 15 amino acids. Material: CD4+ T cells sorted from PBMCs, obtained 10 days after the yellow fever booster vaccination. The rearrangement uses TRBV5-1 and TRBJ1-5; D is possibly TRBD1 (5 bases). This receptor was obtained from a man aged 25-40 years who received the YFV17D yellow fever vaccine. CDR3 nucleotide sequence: TGCGCCAGCAGCTTGGCATCGGGGCACAATCAGCCCCAGCATTTT. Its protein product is CASSLASGHNQPQHF.